This T cell receptor (beta chain) came from a study of blood T cell repertoires in COVID-19. Study background: Specimens from acute and convalescent COVID-19 originated in the United States, Italy and Spain. Sample material is recorded as cDNA or gDNA derived from T cells, B-cell-depleted T cells, or PBMCs.

Per the authors' pipeline: Amplified reference gene primers provided the basis for estimating nucleated cell counts. The repertoire was sequenced with immunoSEQ multiplex PCR; TCRdb's copy has only in-frame clones and lacks some. That table gives V, J and clone size, and the DNA gave D and trimming. The table records 70,000 to 95,000 clones, around 89% of them present only once. Germline CDR1 and CDR2: SEHNR and FQNEAQ (reference sequence). The CDR3 spans 13 residues. V shed 4 bases and J shed 6 bases, with 10 bases lying between them. The chain combines TRBV7-9 with TRBJ2-1; the D gene is possibly TRBD1 (6 bases). Source material: peripheral blood. This clonotype originated in a woman older than 75 with active COVID-19. The CDR3 DNA reads as TGTGCCAGCAGCTCCGGGACACGCAATGAGCAGTTCTTC. Protein sequence: CASSSGTRNEQFF. Combining the CDR3 with reference TRBV7-9 and TRBJ2-1 gives the whole variable domain DTGVSQNPRHKITKRGQNVTFRCDPISEHNRLYWYRQTLGQGPEFLTYFQNEAQLEKSRLLSDRFSAERPKGSFSTLEIQRTEQGDSAMYLCASSSGTRNEQFFGPGTRLTVL.